The 30 T cell receptor beta chains below all came from one sample that was sequenced in a study of cytomegalovirus exposure and HLA in healthy donors. Vbeta (60) and Jbeta (13) primers were used in the PCR. Profiling relied on immunoSEQ multiplex PCR, and the TCRdb table lists in-frame clones only, not all of them. The table includes around 160,000 clones, about 80% detected once. The sequencing sample was made of PBMCs. These receptors all come from a man aged 18 to 29 in good health and CMV-seropositive.

V gene TRBV28 combines with J gene TRBJ2-1, with a tentative D call TRBD2 (5 bases). Trimming removed 6 bases at V and 0 bases at J, with 15 bases between. In germline, CDR1 is MDHEN, CDR2 SYDVKM. CDR3 length equals 16 residues. The CDR3 here is CASSALEQSSYNEQFF. As DNA, the CDR3 is TGTGCCAGCAGCGCACTAGAACAGAGCTCCTACAATGAGCAGTTCTTC.

The chain joins TRBV28 to TRBJ1-2; D gene ambiguous. This CDR3 has 15 amino acids. Germline CDR1 is MDHEN and CDR2 is SYDVKM. V dropped 6 bases and J dropped 4 bases, with 18 bases sitting between them. The CDR3 DNA follows: TGTGCCAGCAGCCGCCCTTGGCCCGTTGGCTATGGCTACACCTTC. Its protein product is CASSRPWPVGYGYTF.

This CDR3 is CASSPGTGSTDTQYF. Here the CDR3 DNA reads TGTGCCAGCAGCCCGGGGACAGGGAGCACAGATACGCAGTATTTT. The chain is built from TRBV14 and TRBJ2-3; 9 bases are shared with TRBD1. This CDR3 has 15 amino acids. The germline gives CDR1 SGHDN, CDR2 FVKESK. The ends lost 4 bases at V and 0 bases at J; junction bases unmatched: 2.

The rearrangement joins TRBV28 to TRBJ2-1; TRBD2 matches at 9 bases. After removal of 1 base from V and 6 bases from J, the junction contained 4 bases not matched to a gene. The CDR3 loop spans 15 amino acids. Looked up from germline, CDR1 is MDHEN and CDR2 is SYDVKM. The CDR3 DNA reads TGTGCCAGCAGTTTATCTAGCGGGACGCCCAATGAGCAGTTCTTC. The encoded protein is CASSLSSGTPNEQFF.

Only a few counts were recorded for this clone. The CDR3 end shows no conserved phenylalanine or tryptophan, and so a read error is likely. V is TRBV4-1 and J is TRBJ1-6; 8 bases are a match to TRBD1. This CDR3 comprises 17 residues. Germline values: CDR1 MGHRA, CDR2 YSYEKL. With 0 bases clipped from V and 5 bases from J, the junction kept 6 bases outside the gene matches. The CDR3: CASSQDYDRGDNSPLHL. For the CDR3, the DNA is TGCGCCAGCAGCCAAGATTACGACAGGGGAGATAATTCACCCCTCCACCTT.

CDR3 coding DNA: TGTGCCAGCTCACCCCGCGTGAACACTGAAGCTTTCTTT. Translated: CASSPRVNTEAFF. The V and J genes are TRBV18 and TRBJ1-1; D gene ambiguous. V was pared by 3 bases and J by 0 bases, with 5 bases between. Germline CDR1 and CDR2: KGHSH and LQKENI. CDR3 size: 13 residues.

The rearrangement joins TRBV18 to TRBJ1-2; TRBD1 might be the D (5 bases). V lost 4 bases and J 0 bases, leaving 9 bases between the germline ends. CDR1 is KGHSH and CDR2 is LQKENI in the germline V gene. This CDR3 spans 14 amino acids. DNA of the CDR3: TGTGCCAGCTCACTAGCAGGGACTAACTATGGCTACACCTTC. Its protein is CASSLAGTNYGYTF.

The rearrangement joins TRBV7-8 to TRBJ1-1; no clear D. This CDR3 is 15 amino acids long. With 7 bases removed from V and 0 bases from J, the gap between germline ends came to 15 bases. Germline CDR1 SGHVS, CDR2 FQNEAQ. The CDR3 region is CASTPFSGVNTEAFF. The CDR3 DNA reads TGTGCCAGCACACCATTCTCCGGGGTGAACACTGAAGCTTTCTTT.

V gene TRBV11-1 combines with J gene TRBJ1-1; D remains ambiguous. This CDR3 has 15 amino acids. V was trimmed by 5 bases and J by 0 bases, leaving 13 bases between them. CDR1 SGHAT and CDR2 FQDESV come from the germline V gene (reference sequence). CDR3 nucleotides: TGTGCCAGCAGCCCGGGTGGGTCAGTGAACACTGAAGCTTTCTTT. Its protein is CASSPGGSVNTEAFF.

The chain joins TRBV6-5 to TRBJ2-7; 9 bases line up with TRBD1. Germline V lookup: CDR1 MNHEY, CDR2 SVGAGI. The CDR3 has 15 residues. Losses at the gene ends were 7 bases for V and 2 bases for J; bases not matched to a gene: 9. The CDR3 spells CASMAPGTGTYEQYF. The CDR3 nucleotides read TGTGCCAGCATGGCTCCGGGGACAGGGACCTACGAGCAGTACTTC.

The CDR3 region is CASSRRLGGGAGAGELFF. The CDR3, as DNA: TGTGCCAGCAGTAGGAGACTTGGGGGGGGCGCCGGCGCCGGGGAGCTGTTTTTT. The V and J genes are TRBV27 and TRBJ2-2; a weak D match, TRBD2 (7 bases). CDR1 is MNHEY and CDR2 is SMNVEV in the germline V gene (reference sequence). The CDR3 spans 18 residues. Trimming left V 5 bases short and J 6 bases short, with 25 bases between.

The chain carries TRBV7-9 and TRBJ1-1, with a tentative D call TRBD1 (6 bases). The CDR3 loop spans 15 amino acids. V was shortened by 7 bases and J by 1 base, with 16 bases between the two germline ends. The germline CDR1 and CDR2 sequences are SEHNR and FQNEAQ (reference sequence). The CDR3 DNA follows: TGTGCCAGCACTTTCGGAACAGGGCAGAACACTGAAGCTTTCTTT. It yields the protein CASTFGTGQNTEAFF.

The chain couples TRBV9 to TRBJ2-7; perhaps TRBD1 as D (6 bases). The germline V and J ends were trimmed by 4 bases and 2 bases, with 13 bases remaining between them. Germline V lookup: CDR1 SGDLS, CDR2 YYNGEE. The CDR3 covers 14 residues. The CDR3 is CASSPTDRPYEQYF. CDR3 nucleotide sequence: TGTGCCAGCAGCCCAACGGACAGACCCTACGAGCAGTACTTC. Full variable domain (rest looked up from reference TRBV9 and TRBJ2-7): DSGVTQTPKHLITATGQRVTLRCSPRSGDLSVYWYQQSLDQGLQFLIQYYNGEERAKGNILERFSAQQFPDLHSELNLSSLELGDSALYFCASSPTDRPYEQYFGPGTRLTVT.

This chain links TRBV28 with TRBJ1-2; maybe TRBD1 (6 bases). CDR1 and CDR2 (germline): MDHEN, SYDVKM. The V gene lost 5 bases and the J gene lost 8 bases, with 15 bases spanning the gap. The CDR3 extends over 13 amino acids. The CDR3 nucleotides are TGTGCCAGCAGTGACCCTGGGGGGGGCGGCTACACCTTC. The encoded protein is CASSDPGGGGYTF.

The table lists this clone with a count of one. The rearrangement uses TRBV11-1 and TRBJ1-1; D is unclear. Trimming pared 5 bases from V and 2 bases from J, leaving 12 bases between. CDR1 SGHAT and CDR2 FQDESV come from the germline V gene (reference sequence). CDR3 length equals 14 residues. DNA of the CDR3: TGTGCCAGCAGCCCCAGACGACTAAACACTGAAGCTTTCTTT. Protein product: CASSPRRLNTEAFF.

The genes are TRBV10-1 and TRBJ2-7, with 11 nucleotides matching TRBD2. Losses at the gene ends were 0 bases for V and 6 bases for J; bases not matched to a gene: 4. CDR1 and CDR2 (germline): WNHNN, SYGVQD (reference sequence). The CDR3 length is 15 residues. The CDR3 region is CASSESSGRASEQYF. As DNA, the CDR3 is TGCGCCAGCAGTGAGTCTAGCGGGAGGGCTTCCGAGCAGTACTTC.

The V call is TRBV11-2, the J call TRBJ1-3; D unresolved. V lost 3 bases, J lost 2 bases, and 11 bases lay in between. This CDR3 has 15 residues. Per germline, CDR1 SGHAT and CDR2 FQNNGV. The CDR3 loop is CASSFSGAAGNTIYF. CDR3 nucleotides: TGTGCCAGCAGCTTTTCGGGAGCAGCTGGAAACACCATATATTTT.

This chain joins TRBV28 and TRBJ2-5, with TRBD1 as a possible D gene (6 bases). Germline V gene data show CDR1 as MDHEN and CDR2 as SYDVKM. The CDR3 has 14 residues. Trimming took 7 bases from V and 1 from J, leaving 13 bases between them. In DNA, the CDR3 is TGTGCCAGCATCCCTGTGGGGGCCCAAGAGACCCAGTACTTC. Its protein is CASIPVGAQETQYF.

V gene TRBV9 combines with J gene TRBJ1-4; D is perhaps TRBD1 (6 bases). Looked up from germline, CDR1 is SGDLS and CDR2 is YYNGEE. This CDR3 contains 16 residues. V was trimmed by 2 bases and J by 5 bases, leaving 16 bases between them. CDR3 DNA sequence: TGTGCCAGCAGCGTCGGCCGGAGGACAGTCAATGAAAAACTGTTTTTT. Translated, it gives CASSVGRRTVNEKLFF. Looking up the rest from reference TRBV9 and TRBJ1-4 gives the full variable domain: DSGVTQTPKHLITATGQRVTLRCSPRSGDLSVYWYQQSLDQGLQFLIQYYNGEERAKGNILERFSAQQFPDLHSELNLSSLELGDSALYFCASSVGRRTVNEKLFFGSGTQLSVL.

The rearrangement links TRBV4-1 to TRBJ2-1; TRBD1 matches 9 bases. The CDR3 spans 18 residues. Germline V gene data show CDR1 as MGHRA and CDR2 as YSYEKL. Germline trimming cut 0 bases from V and 7 bases from J; bases unmatched to any gene: 13. CDR3 DNA sequence: TGCGCCAGCAGCCAAGAGGGATTTGGACAGGGGACGTTGAATGAGCAGTTCTTC. This sequence encodes CASSQEGFGQGTLNEQFF.

The CDR3 reads CASSPGTDEQYF. CDR3 bases: TGTGCCAGCAGCCCGGGGACAGACGAGCAGTACTTC. V usage is TRBV7-9 and J usage is TRBJ2-7; 7 bases are shared with TRBD1. The CDR3 loop spans 12 amino acids. The germline gives CDR1 SEHNR, CDR2 FQNEAQ (reference sequence). V dropped 5 bases and J dropped 5; count of bases not matched to a gene: 3.

CDR3 nucleotide sequence: TGTGCCAGCAGCCCCCCAGGGTCGGGGAGGCGAAACACCATATATTTT. Translated: CASSPPGSGRRNTIYF. The chain couples TRBV11-2 to TRBJ1-3, with D perhaps matching TRBD1 (5 bases). Germline loops: CDR1 SGHAT, CDR2 FQNNGV. Between the trimmed V and J ends, which lost 5 bases and 5 bases, there was a span of 19 bases. The CDR3 has 16 amino acids.

This chain joins TRBV15 and TRBJ1-4; no clear D. Trimming took off 5 bases at V and 4 bases at J, with 14 bases between the two ends. Germline CDR1 and CDR2: LNHNV and YYDKDF (reference sequence). CDR3 size: 15 residues. The CDR3 region is CATSEILSGNEKLFF. The DNA of the CDR3 is TGTGCCACCAGCGAGATCCTGTCGGGTAATGAAAAACTGTTTTTT.

The J gene is TRBJ2-6, the V gene TRBV6-1, with 12 bases matching TRBD1. This CDR3 is built from 21 residues. CDR1 is MNHNS and CDR2 is SASEGT in the germline V gene. V lost 2 bases and J lost 3; bases outside the gene matches: 14. CDR3 coding DNA: TGTGCCAGCAGTGAATTGGGTGAGGGACAGGGGGCGCAAATTGGGGCCAACGTCCTGACTTTC. This translates into CASSELGEGQGAQIGANVLTF.

This chain uses TRBV5-5 with TRBJ1-5; 8 bases are shared with TRBD1. CDR3 length: 15 amino acids. Germline V gene sequence: CDR1 SGHKS, CDR2 YYEKEE (reference sequence). J was trimmed by 4 bases and V by 2 bases; bases with no gene match: 5. CDR3 bases: TGTGCCAGCAGCTTTAGTACAGGGGGTAATCAGCCCCAGCATTTT. Translated: CASSFSTGGNQPQHF. Looking up the rest from reference TRBV5-5 and TRBJ1-5 gives the full variable domain: DAGVTQSPTHLIKTRGQQVTLRCSPISGHKSVSWYQQVLGQGPQFIFQYYEKEERGRGNFPDRFSARQFPNYSSELNVNALLLGDSALYLCASSFSTGGNQPQHFGDGTRLSIL.

The table lists this clone with a count of one. The V gene is TRBV30, the J gene TRBJ2-1; D is perhaps TRBD1 (6 bases). V was pared by 8 bases and J by 0 bases, with 11 bases between. The CDR3 extends over 13 amino acids. The germline V gene has CDR1 GTSNPN and CDR2 SVGIG (reference sequence). The CDR3, as DNA: TGTGCCAGCGACAGGAGCTCCTACAATGAGCAGTTCTTC. This encodes CASDRSSYNEQFF.

The chain combines TRBV27 with TRBJ2-1, with 12 bases aligning to TRBD2. With V trimmed by 5 bases and J by 10 bases, 6 bases remained unmatched. The V gene's germline CDR1 is MNHEY and CDR2 SMNVEV (reference sequence). The CDR3 length is 14 residues. In DNA form, the CDR3 reads TGTGCCAGCAGTCCCGGGACTAGCGGGCGGGAGCAGTTCTTC. This encodes CASSPGTSGREQFF.

This clone was picked up a small number of times. CDR3 region: CASSRRGTANEKLFF. In nucleotides, the CDR3 is TGTGCCAGCAGCCGCCGGGGGACGGCTAATGAAAAACTGTTTTTT. The rearrangement links TRBV5-4 to TRBJ1-4, with D maybe TRBD1 (5 bases). Germline V gene lookup returns CDR1 SGHNT and CDR2 YYREEE (reference sequence). Trimming cost V 4 bases and J 3 bases, with 13 bases left between them. This CDR3 comprises 15 residues.

The chain joins TRBV10-2 to TRBJ2-7, with D perhaps TRBD1 (5 bases). CDR1 and CDR2 (germline): WSHSY, SAAADI. CDR3 size: 13 residues. Trimming left V 6 bases short and J 4 bases short, with 13 bases between. CDR3 in DNA: TGCGCCAGCAGCCAGACAGTAGATTACGAGCAGTACTTC. Its protein product is CASSQTVDYEQYF.

The rearrangement links TRBV30 to TRBJ1-5, with a tentative D call TRBD1 (6 bases). CDR3 length: 15 amino acids. Germline loops: CDR1 GTSNPN, CDR2 SVGIG (reference sequence). Trimming stripped 1 base from V and 0 bases from J, with 10 bases between. The CDR3 spells CAWSGGQHSNQPQHF. CDR3 DNA sequence: TGTGCCTGGAGTGGGGGGCAGCATAGCAATCAGCCCCAGCATTTT.